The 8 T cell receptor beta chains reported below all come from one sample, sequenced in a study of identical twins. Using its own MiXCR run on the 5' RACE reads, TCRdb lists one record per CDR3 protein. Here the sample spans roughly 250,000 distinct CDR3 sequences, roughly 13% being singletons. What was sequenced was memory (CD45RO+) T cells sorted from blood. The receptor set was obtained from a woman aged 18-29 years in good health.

The CDR3 spells CASRDRARHTEAFF. The CDR3 DNA reads as TGTGCCAGCAGGGACAGGGCTAGACACACTGAAGCTTTCTTT. The rearrangement links TRBV6-1 to TRBJ1-1; the match to TRBD1 covers 8 bases. The CDR3 is made up of 14 amino acids. Trimming took 6 bases from V and 3 from J; bases not matched to a gene: 6. The germline V gene has CDR1 MNHNS and CDR2 SASEGT.

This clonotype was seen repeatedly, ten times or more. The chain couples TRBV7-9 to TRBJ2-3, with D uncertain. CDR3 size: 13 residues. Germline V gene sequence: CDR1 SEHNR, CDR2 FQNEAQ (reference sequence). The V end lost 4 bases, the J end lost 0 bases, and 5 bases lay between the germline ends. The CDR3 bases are TGTGCCAGCAGCTGGCCTAGCACAGATACGCAGTATTTT. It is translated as CASSWPSTDTQYF.

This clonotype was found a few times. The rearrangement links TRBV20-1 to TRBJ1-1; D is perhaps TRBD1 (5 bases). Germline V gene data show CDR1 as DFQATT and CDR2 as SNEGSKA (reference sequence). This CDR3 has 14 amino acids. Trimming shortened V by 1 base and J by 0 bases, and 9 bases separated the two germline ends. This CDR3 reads CSARGGTMNTEAFF. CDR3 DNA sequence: TGCAGTGCTAGAGGCGGGACGATGAACACTGAAGCTTTCTTT.

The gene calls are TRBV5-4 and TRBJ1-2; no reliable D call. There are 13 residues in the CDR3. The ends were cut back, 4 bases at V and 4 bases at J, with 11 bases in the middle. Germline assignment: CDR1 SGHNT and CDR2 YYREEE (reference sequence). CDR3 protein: CASSPFSSYGYTF. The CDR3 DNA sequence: TGTGCCAGCAGCCCCTTTTCAAGCTATGGCTACACCTTC.

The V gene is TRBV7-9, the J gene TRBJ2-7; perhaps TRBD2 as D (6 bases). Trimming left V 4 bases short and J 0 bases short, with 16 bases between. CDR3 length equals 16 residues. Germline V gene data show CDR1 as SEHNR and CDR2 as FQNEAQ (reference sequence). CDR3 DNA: TGTGCCAGCAGCTGGAATCCCATGGGGGGCTCCTACGAGCAGTACTTC. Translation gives CASSWNPMGGSYEQYF.

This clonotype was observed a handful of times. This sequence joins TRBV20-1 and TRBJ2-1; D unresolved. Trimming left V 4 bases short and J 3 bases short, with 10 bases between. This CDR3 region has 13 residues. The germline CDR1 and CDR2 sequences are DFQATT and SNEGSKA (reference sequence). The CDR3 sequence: CSAIEMSYNEQFF. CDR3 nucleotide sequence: TGCAGTGCTATCGAGATGAGCTACAATGAGCAGTTCTTC.

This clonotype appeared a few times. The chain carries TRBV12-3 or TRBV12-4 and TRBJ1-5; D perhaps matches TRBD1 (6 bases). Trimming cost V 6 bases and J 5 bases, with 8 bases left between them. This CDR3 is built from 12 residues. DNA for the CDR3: TGTGCCAGCAGCCAGGGGCATCAGCCCCAGCATTTT. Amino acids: CASSQGHQPQHF.

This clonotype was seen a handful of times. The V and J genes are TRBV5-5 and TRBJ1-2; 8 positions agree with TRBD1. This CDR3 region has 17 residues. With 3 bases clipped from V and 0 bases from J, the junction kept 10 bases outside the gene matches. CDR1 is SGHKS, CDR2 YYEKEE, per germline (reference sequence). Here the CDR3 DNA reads TGTGCCAGCAGCTACTGGACAGGGCCGAACCCTAACTATGGCTACACCTTC. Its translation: CASSYWTGPNPNYGYTF.